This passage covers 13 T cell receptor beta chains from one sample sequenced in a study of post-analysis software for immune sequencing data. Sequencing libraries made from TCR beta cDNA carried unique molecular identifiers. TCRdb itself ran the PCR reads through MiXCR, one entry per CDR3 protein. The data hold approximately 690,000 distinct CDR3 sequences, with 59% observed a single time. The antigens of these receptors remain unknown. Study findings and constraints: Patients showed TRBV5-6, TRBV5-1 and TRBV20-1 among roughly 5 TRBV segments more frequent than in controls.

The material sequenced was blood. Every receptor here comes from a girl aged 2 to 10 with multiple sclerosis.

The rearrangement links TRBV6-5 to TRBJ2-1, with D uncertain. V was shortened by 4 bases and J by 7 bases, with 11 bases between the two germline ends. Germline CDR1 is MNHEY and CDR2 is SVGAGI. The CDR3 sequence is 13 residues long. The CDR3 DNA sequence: TGTGCCAGCAGTTCAGGCTGGGCTAATGAGCAGTTCTTC. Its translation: CASSSGWANEQFF.

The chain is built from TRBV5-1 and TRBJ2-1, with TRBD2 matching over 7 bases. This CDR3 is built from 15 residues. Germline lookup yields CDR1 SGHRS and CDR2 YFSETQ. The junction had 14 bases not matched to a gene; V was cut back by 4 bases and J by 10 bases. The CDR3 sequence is CASSLWTSGGWEQFF. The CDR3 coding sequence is TGCGCCAGCAGCCTATGGACTAGTGGGGGATGGGAGCAGTTCTTC.

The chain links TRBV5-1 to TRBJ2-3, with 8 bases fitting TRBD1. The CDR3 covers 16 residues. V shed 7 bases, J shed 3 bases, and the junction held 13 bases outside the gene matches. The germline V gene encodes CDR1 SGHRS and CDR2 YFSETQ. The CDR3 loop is CASRRTGQGVTDTQYF. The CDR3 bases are TGCGCCAGCCGCAGGACCGGACAGGGAGTTACAGATACGCAGTATTTT.

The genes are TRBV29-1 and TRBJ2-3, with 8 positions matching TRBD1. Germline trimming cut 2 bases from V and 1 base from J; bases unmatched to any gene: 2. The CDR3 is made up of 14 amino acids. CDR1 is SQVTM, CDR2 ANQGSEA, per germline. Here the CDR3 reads CSVELGQGTDTQYF. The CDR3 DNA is TGCAGCGTTGAATTGGGACAGGGCACAGATACGCAGTATTTT.

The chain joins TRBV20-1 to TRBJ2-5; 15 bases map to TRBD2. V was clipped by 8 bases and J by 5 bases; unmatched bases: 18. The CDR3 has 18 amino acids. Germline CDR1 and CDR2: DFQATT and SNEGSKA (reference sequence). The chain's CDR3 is CSPYGTSGGRRPQETQYF. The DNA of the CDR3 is TGCAGTCCGTACGGGACTAGCGGGGGGCGCCGACCCCAGGAGACCCAGTACTTC.

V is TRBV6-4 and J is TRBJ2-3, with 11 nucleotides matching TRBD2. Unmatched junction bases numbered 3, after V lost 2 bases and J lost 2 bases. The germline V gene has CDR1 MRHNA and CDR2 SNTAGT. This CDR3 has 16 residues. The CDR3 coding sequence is TGTGCCAGCAGTGACCTAGCGGGGGGAAACACAGATACGCAGTATTTT. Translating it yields CASSDLAGGNTDTQYF.

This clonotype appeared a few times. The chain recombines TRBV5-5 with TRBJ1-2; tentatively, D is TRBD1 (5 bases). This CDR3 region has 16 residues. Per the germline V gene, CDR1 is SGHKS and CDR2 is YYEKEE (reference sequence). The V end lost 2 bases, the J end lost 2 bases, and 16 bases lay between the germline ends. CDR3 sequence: CASSLDRLLNNYGYTF. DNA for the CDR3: TGTGCCAGCAGCTTAGACAGACTACTGAACAACTATGGCTACACCTTC.

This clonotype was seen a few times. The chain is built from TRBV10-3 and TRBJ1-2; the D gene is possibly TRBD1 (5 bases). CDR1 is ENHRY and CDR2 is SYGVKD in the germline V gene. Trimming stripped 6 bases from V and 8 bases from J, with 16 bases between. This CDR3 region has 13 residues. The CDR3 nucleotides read TGTGCCATCAGCCCAATGGAGGGGAAAGGCTACACCTTC. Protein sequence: CAISPMEGKGYTF.

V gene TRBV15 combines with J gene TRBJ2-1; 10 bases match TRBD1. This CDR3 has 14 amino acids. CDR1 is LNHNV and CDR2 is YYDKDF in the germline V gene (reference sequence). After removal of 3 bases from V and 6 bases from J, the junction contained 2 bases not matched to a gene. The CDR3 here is CATSSRTGGNEQFF. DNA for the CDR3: TGTGCCACCAGCAGTCGGACAGGGGGCAATGAGCAGTTCTTC.

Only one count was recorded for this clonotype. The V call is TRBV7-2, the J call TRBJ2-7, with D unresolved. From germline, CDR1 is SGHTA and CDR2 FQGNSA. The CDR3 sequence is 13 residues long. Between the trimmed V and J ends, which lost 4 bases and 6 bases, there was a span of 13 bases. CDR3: CASSSPPTIEQYF. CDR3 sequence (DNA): TGTGCCAGCAGCTCACCTCCCACAATCGAGCAGTACTTC.

CDR3 coding DNA: TGCAGTGCTAGAGGTAGCGGGTCTGACATTCAGTACTTC. Its translation: CSARGSGSDIQYF. The rearrangement uses TRBV20-1 and TRBJ2-4; 7 positions match TRBD2. The CDR3 runs 13 residues. Germline CDR1 and CDR2: DFQATT and SNEGSKA (reference sequence). Unmatched junction bases numbered 5, after V lost 1 base and J lost 8 bases.

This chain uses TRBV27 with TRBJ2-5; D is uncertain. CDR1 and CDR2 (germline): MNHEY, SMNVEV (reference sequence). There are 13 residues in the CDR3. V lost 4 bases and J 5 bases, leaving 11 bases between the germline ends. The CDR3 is CASSSLGSETQYF. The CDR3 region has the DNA TGTGCCAGCAGTTCGCTAGGCTCGGAGACCCAGTACTTC.

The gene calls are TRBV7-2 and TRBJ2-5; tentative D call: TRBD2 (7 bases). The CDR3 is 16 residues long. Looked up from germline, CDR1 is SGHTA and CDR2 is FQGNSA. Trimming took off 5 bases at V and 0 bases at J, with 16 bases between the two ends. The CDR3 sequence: CASSTQGGGNQETQYF. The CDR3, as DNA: TGTGCCAGCAGCACCCAGGGAGGGGGAAACCAAGAGACCCAGTACTTC.